Sequencing of this T cell receptor (beta chain) was carried out in a study of CD8+CD57+ T cells in acquired aplastic anemia. Overall study context: Each DNA sample taken from sorted CD4+ and CD8+ cells came to approximately 3.3 ug on average.

Sequencing involved patients with CD8+CD57+ cell expansion previously shown by flow cytometry. The template for TCR beta VDJ and CDR3 sequence profiling was genomic DNA. TCRdb re-called the reads with MiXCR, one entry per CDR3 protein. Of about 120,000 distinct CDR3 sequences listed, over 55% are singletons. V shed 5 bases and J shed 0 bases, with 14 bases lying between them. Per the germline V gene, CDR1 is DFQATT and CDR2 is SNEGSKA (reference sequence). The CDR3 runs to 14 residues. The origin of this receptor is a human donor with aplastic anemia. Sequenced sample: sorted CD4+, CD8+, or CD8+CD57+ T cells (not recorded which) from PBMCs. The chain carries TRBV20-1 and TRBJ2-7; D is possibly TRBD1 (5 bases). The CDR3 region is CSAEQALSSYEQYF. The CDR3 coding sequence is TGCAGTGCTGAACAGGCCCTAAGCTCCTACGAGCAGTACTTC.